Following are 19 T cell receptor beta chains from one sample sequenced in a study of blood T cell repertoires in COVID-19. Libraries were prepared by immunoSEQ multiplex PCR; TCRdb keeps only in-frame clonotypes and omits some of them. The sample has a few hundred thousand clones, 75% to 90% seen once. The sample consisted of peripheral blood. The receptors come from a woman under 30 with acute or convalescent COVID-19.

Only one count was recorded for this clone. The rearrangement joins TRBV5-1 to TRBJ2-7, with D perhaps matching TRBD1 (6 bases). Germline V gene data show CDR1 as SGHRS and CDR2 as YFSETQ. V was trimmed by 0 bases and J by 2 bases, leaving 15 bases between them. The CDR3 totals 16 residues. CDR3 DNA sequence: TGCGCCAGCAGCTTGGCTACGACAGGTCTTACCTACGAGCAGTACTTC. Translation: CASSLATTGLTYEQYF.

The V and J genes are TRBV2 and TRBJ1-4, with TRBD1 as a possible D gene (6 bases). The length of the CDR3 is 13 residues. Germline CDR1 SNHLY, CDR2 FYNNEI. The germline V and J ends were trimmed by 6 bases and 4 bases, with 9 bases remaining between them. The CDR3 sequence is CASRTGFNEKLFF. Written as DNA, the CDR3 is TGTGCCAGCAGGACAGGATTTAATGAAAAACTGTTTTTT.

This clone occurred a few times. The V gene is TRBV14, the J gene TRBJ2-5; D gene unclear. Germline V gene data show CDR1 as SGHDN and CDR2 as FVKESK. The CDR3 runs to 13 residues. Trimming stripped 2 bases from V and 4 bases from J, with 8 bases between. For the CDR3, the DNA is TGTGCCAGCAGCCAACAAATCGGAGAGACCCAGTACTTC. As protein: CASSQQIGETQYF.

The gene calls are TRBV5-1 and TRBJ2-3, with 9 nucleotides matching TRBD1. This CDR3 spans 14 amino acids. From germline, CDR1 is SGHRS and CDR2 YFSETQ. V trimming: 6 bases; J trimming: 3 bases; junction bases outside the gene matches: 5. The CDR3 sequence is CASTTGQGTDTQYF. CDR3 coding DNA: TGCGCCAGCACCACGGGACAGGGTACAGATACGCAGTATTTT.

This rearrangement joins TRBV9 to TRBJ2-5; the match to TRBD2 covers 9 bases. Germline CDR1 is SGDLS and CDR2 is YYNGEE. The V gene end was trimmed by 0 bases and the J gene end by 3 bases; junction bases not matched to a gene: 0. The CDR3 sequence is 14 residues long. CDR3 sequence reads: CASSVGLAEETQYF. CDR3 DNA: TGTGCCAGCAGCGTAGGACTAGCGGAAGAGACCCAGTACTTC.

The chain is built from TRBV5-6 and TRBJ2-5; 10 bases map to TRBD2. The J segment lost 3 bases and the V segment lost 5 bases, leaving 4 bases of the junction unmatched. This CDR3 contains 14 residues. CDR1 SGHDT and CDR2 YYEEEE come from the germline V gene. CDR3 loop: CASRGAGGKETQYF. In DNA, the CDR3 is TGTGCCAGCAGGGGAGCGGGAGGGAAAGAGACCCAGTACTTC.

CDR3 bases: TGTGCCAGTAGTATAAAGGCTAGCGGCTACAATGAGCAGTTCTTC. Protein product: CASSIKASGYNEQFF. This chain uses TRBV19 with TRBJ2-1, with 7 bases fitting TRBD2. CDR1 is LNHDA and CDR2 is SQIVND in the germline V gene (reference sequence). V shed 2 bases and J 3 bases; nucleotides not matched to a gene: 4. The CDR3 extends over 15 amino acids.

The chain recombines TRBV11-2 with TRBJ1-4; 9 nucleotides line up with TRBD1. Germline V gives CDR1 SGHAT, CDR2 FQNNGV. The CDR3 has 15 residues. The V segment lost 1 base and the J segment 8 bases; nucleotides outside the gene matches: 5. CDR3 DNA sequence: TGTGCCAGCAGCTTAGTAACCGGGACAGGGGAAAAACTGTTTTTT. The encoded protein is CASSLVTGTGEKLFF.

V gene TRBV28 combines with J gene TRBJ1-4, with 10 bases that match TRBD1. From germline, CDR1 is MDHEN and CDR2 SYDVKM. The CDR3 is made up of 18 amino acids. After removal of 6 bases from V and 1 base from J, the junction contained 11 bases not matched to a gene. This chain's CDR3 is CASSPWGDRGETNEKLFF. CDR3 sequence (DNA): TGTGCCAGCAGCCCCTGGGGGGACAGGGGAGAAACTAATGAAAAACTGTTTTTT.

The chain has TRBV6-1 and TRBJ1-1, with 9 nucleotides matching TRBD1. There are 17 residues in the CDR3. V was pared by 2 bases and J by 0 bases, with 7 bases of the junction left unmatched. The germline gives CDR1 MNHNS, CDR2 SASEGT. The CDR3: CASSERRTGEVNTEAFF. The CDR3 region has the DNA TGTGCCAGCAGTGAACGCAGGACAGGGGAGGTGAACACTGAAGCTTTCTTT.

This rearrangement joins TRBV19 to TRBJ1-1, with D perhaps matching TRBD1 (6 bases). V lost 6 bases and J 1 base, leaving 18 bases between the germline ends. CDR3 length: 16 residues. Germline V gene sequence: CDR1 LNHDA, CDR2 SQIVND (reference sequence). The chain's CDR3 is CASSLNQGPSNTEAFF. CDR3 nucleotide sequence: TGTGCCAGTAGCCTTAATCAGGGGCCGTCGAACACTGAAGCTTTCTTT.

V gene TRBV2 combines with J gene TRBJ2-2; no firm D call. The germline V gene encodes CDR1 SNHLY and CDR2 FYNNEI. This CDR3 is built from 15 residues. The ends were cut back, 7 bases at V and 4 bases at J, with 16 bases in the middle. This chain's CDR3 is CASIASVESTGELFF. The CDR3 DNA is TGTGCCAGCATAGCCTCGGTCGAGAGCACCGGGGAGCTGTTTTTT.

The CDR3 DNA sequence: TGTGCCAGCAGTTCCCGGGACAGGTTCTCCTACGAGCAGTACTTC. It yields the protein CASSSRDRFSYEQYF. This chain connects TRBV27 to TRBJ2-7, with 8 positions matching TRBD1. CDR3 length: 15 residues. Germline V gene sequence: CDR1 MNHEY, CDR2 SMNVEV (reference sequence). Losses at the gene ends were 4 bases for V and 0 bases for J; bases not matched to a gene: 5.

This clone was seen more than once but under ten times. This chain joins TRBV4-1 and TRBJ1-1; D not resolved. Germline CDR1 MGHRA, CDR2 YSYEKL. Trimming shortened V by 1 base and J by 0 bases, and 6 bases separated the two germline ends. The CDR3 has 14 residues. CDR3: CASSQAQMNTEAFF. CDR3 DNA: TGCGCCAGCAGCCAAGCACAGATGAACACTGAAGCTTTCTTT.

This rearrangement joins TRBV5-1 to TRBJ1-1, with D maybe TRBD1 (6 bases). Germline assignment: CDR1 SGHRS and CDR2 YFSETQ. The CDR3 loop spans 13 amino acids. Trimming removed 4 bases at V and 6 bases at J, with 13 bases between. The CDR3 spells CASSLTGGSEAFF. Written as DNA, the CDR3 is TGCGCCAGCAGCCTCACGGGGGGCTCTGAAGCTTTCTTT.

The CDR3, as DNA: TGTGCCAGCAGCCAGGGGAGCTACGAGCAGTACTTC. This gives the protein CASSQGSYEQYF. The gene calls are TRBV7-9 and TRBJ2-7, with D perhaps TRBD1 (6 bases). Looked up from germline, CDR1 is SEHNR and CDR2 is FQNEAQ (reference sequence). With 5 bases removed from V and 3 bases from J, the gap between germline ends came to 8 bases. This CDR3 is 12 amino acids long.

This clone appeared once. The gene calls are TRBV9 and TRBJ2-3; weak D call: TRBD2 (6 bases). With 0 bases removed from V and 1 base from J, the gap between germline ends came to 12 bases. Germline CDR1 is SGDLS and CDR2 is YYNGEE. CDR3 length: 16 residues. The CDR3 coding sequence is TGTGCCAGCAGCGTAGAGGACGGGAGTGGCACAGATACGCAGTATTTT. Protein product: CASSVEDGSGTDTQYF.

The rearrangement joins TRBV2 to TRBJ1-2; no clear D gene. The CDR3 has 15 residues. Between the trimmed V and J ends, which lost 0 bases and 4 bases, there was a span of 12 bases. The germline CDR1 and CDR2 sequences are SNHLY and FYNNEI. CDR3: CASSEAPGLSYGYTF. The DNA of the CDR3 is TGTGCCAGCAGTGAAGCGCCAGGTCTTAGCTATGGCTACACCTTC.

In its sample, this clone was seen a few times. J is TRBJ1-1 and V is TRBV5-4; 8 bases line up with TRBD1. This CDR3 is 14 amino acids long. V dropped 2 bases and J dropped 14; count of bases not matched to a gene: 14. Germline assignment: CDR1 SGHNT and CDR2 YYREEE (reference sequence). The CDR3 region has the DNA TGTGCCAGCAGCTTCTCCGGGACAGGATTCTCGCCCTTCTTT. Translated, it gives CASSFSGTGFSPFF.